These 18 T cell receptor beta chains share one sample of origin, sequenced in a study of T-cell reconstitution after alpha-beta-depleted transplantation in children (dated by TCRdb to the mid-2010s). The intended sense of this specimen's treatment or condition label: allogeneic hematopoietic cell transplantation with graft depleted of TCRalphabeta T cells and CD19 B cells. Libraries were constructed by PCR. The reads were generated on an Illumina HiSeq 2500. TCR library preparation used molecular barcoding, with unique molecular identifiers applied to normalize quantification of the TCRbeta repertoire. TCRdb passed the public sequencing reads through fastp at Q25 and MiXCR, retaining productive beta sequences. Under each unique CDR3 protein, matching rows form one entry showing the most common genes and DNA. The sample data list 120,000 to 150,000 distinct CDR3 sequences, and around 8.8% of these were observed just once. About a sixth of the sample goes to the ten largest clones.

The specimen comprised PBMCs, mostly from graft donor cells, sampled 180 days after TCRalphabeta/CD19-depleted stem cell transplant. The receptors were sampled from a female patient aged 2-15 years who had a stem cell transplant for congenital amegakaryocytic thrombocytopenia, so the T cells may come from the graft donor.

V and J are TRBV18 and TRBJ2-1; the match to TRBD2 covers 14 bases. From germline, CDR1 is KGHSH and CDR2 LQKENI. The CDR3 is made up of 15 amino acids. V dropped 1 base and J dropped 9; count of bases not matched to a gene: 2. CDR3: CASSPLGLAGVEQFF. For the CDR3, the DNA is TGTGCCAGCTCACCACTGGGACTAGCGGGAGTTGAGCAGTTCTTC.

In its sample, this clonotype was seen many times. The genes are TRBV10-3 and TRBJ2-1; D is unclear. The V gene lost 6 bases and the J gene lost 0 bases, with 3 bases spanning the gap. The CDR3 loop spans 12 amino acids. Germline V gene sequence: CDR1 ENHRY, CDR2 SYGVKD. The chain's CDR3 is CAIRSSYNEQFF. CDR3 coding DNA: TGTGCCATCAGGAGCTCCTACAATGAGCAGTTCTTC.

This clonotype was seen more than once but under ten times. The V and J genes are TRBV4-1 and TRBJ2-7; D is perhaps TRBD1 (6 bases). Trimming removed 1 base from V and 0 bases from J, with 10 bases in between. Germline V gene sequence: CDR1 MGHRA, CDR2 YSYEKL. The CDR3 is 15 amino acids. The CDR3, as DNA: TGCGCCAGCAGCCAAGGGACAGCGGCCTCCTACGAGCAGTACTTC. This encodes CASSQGTAASYEQYF.

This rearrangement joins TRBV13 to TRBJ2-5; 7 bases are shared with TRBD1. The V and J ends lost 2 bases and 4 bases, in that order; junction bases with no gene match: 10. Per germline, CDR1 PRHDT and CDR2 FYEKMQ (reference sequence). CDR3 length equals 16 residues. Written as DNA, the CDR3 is TGTGCCAGCAGCTTAATAAGGGGGCGCTTTAGAGAGACCCAGTACTTC. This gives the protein CASSLIRGRFRETQYF.

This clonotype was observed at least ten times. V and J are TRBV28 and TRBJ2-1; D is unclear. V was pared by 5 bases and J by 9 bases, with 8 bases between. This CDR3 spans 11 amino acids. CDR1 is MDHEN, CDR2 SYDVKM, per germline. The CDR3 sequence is CASSHGFEQFF. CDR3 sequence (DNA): TGTGCCAGCAGTCACGGTTTTGAGCAGTTCTTC. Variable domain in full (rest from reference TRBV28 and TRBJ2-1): DVKVTQSSRYLVKRTGEKVFLECVQDMDHENMFWYRQDPGLGLRLIYFSYDVKMKEKGDIPEGYSVSREKKERFSLILESASTNQTSMYLCASSHGFEQFFGPGTRLTVL.

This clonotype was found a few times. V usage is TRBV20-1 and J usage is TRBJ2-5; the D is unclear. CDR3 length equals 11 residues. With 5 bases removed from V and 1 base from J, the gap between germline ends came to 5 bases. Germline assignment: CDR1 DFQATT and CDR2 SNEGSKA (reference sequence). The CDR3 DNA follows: TGCAGTGCTTGGACCCAAGAGACCCAGTACTTC. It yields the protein CSAWTQETQYF.

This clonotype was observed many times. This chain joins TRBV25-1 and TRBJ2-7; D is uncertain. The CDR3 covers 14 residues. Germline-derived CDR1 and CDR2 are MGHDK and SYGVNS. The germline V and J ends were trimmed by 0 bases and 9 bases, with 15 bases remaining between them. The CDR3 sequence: CASSEYPIRDTQYF. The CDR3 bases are TGTGCCAGCAGTGAATATCCTATAAGGGATACGCAGTACTTC.

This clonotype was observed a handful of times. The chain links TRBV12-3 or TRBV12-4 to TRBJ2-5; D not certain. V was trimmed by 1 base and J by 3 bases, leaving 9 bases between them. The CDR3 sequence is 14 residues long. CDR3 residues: CASSLGRRKETQYF. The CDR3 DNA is TGTGCCAGCAGTTTAGGTCGCAGAAAAGAGACCCAGTACTTC.

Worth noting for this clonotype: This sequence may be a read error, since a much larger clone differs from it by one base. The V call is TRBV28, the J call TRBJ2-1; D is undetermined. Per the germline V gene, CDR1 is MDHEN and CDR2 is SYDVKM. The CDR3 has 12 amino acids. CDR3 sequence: CASSLLRNEHFF. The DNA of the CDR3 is TGTGCCAGCAGTCTACTTCGGAATGAGCATTTCTTC.

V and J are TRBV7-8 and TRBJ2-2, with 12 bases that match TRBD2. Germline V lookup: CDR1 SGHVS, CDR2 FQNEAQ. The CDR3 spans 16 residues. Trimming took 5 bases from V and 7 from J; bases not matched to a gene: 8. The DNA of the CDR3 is TGTGCCAGCAGCCAACGGACTAGCGGGATAGTCGGGGAGCTGTTTTTT. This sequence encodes CASSQRTSGIVGELFF.

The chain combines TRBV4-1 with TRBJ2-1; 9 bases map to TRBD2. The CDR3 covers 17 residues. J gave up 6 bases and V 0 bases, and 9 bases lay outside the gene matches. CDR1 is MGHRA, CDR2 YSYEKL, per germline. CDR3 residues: CASSQDRAGGPGNEQFF. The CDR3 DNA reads TGCGCCAGCAGCCAAGATAGGGCGGGGGGGCCGGGCAATGAGCAGTTCTTC.

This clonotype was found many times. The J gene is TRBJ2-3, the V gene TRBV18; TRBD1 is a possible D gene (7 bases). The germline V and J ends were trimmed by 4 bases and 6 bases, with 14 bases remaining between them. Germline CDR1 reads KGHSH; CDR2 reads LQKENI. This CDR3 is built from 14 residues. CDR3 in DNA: TGTGCCAGCTCACTTAGGAGGGGGCCCGATACGCAGTATTTT. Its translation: CASSLRRGPDTQYF.

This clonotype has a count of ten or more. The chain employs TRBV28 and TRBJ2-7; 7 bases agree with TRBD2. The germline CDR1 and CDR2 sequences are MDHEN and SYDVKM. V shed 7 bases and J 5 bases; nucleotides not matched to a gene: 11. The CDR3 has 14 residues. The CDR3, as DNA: TGTGCCAGCACCAACCGGCGGGGAGGGAACGAGCAGTACTTC. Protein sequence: CASTNRRGGNEQYF.

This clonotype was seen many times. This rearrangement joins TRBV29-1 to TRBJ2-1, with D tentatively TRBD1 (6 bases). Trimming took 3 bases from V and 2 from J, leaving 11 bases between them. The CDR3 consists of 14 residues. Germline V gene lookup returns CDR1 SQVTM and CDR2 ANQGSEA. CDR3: CSVDLQGTYNEQFF. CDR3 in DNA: TGCAGCGTTGATCTTCAGGGGACCTACAATGAGCAGTTCTTC.

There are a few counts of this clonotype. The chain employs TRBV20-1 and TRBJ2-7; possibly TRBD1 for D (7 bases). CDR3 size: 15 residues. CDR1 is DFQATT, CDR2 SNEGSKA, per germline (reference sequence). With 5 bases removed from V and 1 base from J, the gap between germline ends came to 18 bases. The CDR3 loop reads CSARTEGQPSYEQYF. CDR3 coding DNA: TGCAGTGCTCGGACGGAGGGACAGCCATCCTACGAGCAGTACTTC.

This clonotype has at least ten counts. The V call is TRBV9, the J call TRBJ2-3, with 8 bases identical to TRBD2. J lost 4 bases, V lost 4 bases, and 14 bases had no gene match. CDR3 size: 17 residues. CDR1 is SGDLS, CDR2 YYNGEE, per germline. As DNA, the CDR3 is TGTGCCAGCAGCCCCCGTTGGAGCGGGAGTGGTTCAGATACGCAGTATTTT. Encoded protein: CASSPRWSGSGSDTQYF. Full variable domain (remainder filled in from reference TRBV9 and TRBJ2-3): DSGVTQTPKHLITATGQRVTLRCSPRSGDLSVYWYQQSLDQGLQFLIQYYNGEERAKGNILERFSAQQFPDLHSELNLSSLELGDSALYFCASSPRWSGSGSDTQYFGPGTRLTVL.

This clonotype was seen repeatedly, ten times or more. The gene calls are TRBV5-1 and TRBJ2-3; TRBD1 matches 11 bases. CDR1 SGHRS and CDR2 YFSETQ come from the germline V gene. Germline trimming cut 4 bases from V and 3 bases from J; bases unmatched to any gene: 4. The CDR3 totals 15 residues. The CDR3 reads CASSGWDRGTDTQYF. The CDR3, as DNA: TGCGCCAGCAGCGGCTGGGACAGGGGGACAGATACGCAGTATTTT.

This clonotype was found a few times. The CDR3 bases are TGCAGTGCTAGATTGAACCCAGCGGTGAATCAGCCCCAGCATTTT. Encoded protein: CSARLNPAVNQPQHF. This rearrangement joins TRBV20-1 to TRBJ1-5; the D is unclear. In germline, CDR1 is DFQATT, CDR2 SNEGSKA (reference sequence). CDR3 length: 15 residues. The germline V and J ends were trimmed by 2 bases and 4 bases, with 15 bases remaining between them.